What follows is one T cell receptor (beta chain) and its context. No antigen is known for it. Base quality data are lacking; no much larger clone is found one base away. The method behind the library was the immunoSEQ multiplex PCR assay. A mixture of 60 forward primers for TCR Vbeta segments and 13 reverse primers for TCR Jbeta segments was used in the multiplex PCR. The CDR3 region of rearranged TCR beta genes was amplified from genomic DNA with a multiplex PCR assay. Amplified TCR beta libraries were sequenced as 87-base-pair reads on the Illumina HiSeq System. The source study handled its data this way. A later analysis tallied around 82 million unique TCR beta chains across the 600 to 700 repertoires, and about 12 million of those chains were shared by two or more donors. A nearest-neighbor algorithm error-corrected the raw reads and collapsed the reads into unique sequences, merging closely related sequences to remove PCR and sequencing errors. Alignment of CDR3 sequences to IMGT reference sequences was used to assign V, D and J gene segments. For a sequence to be retained, at least a six-nucleotide match to both a V gene segment and a J gene segment was required. Rearrangements were called productive when the CDR3 lacked stop codons and stayed in frame with V and J; all others were non-productive. Following IMGT convention, CDR3 was defined as the stretch from the second conserved V-encoded cysteine up to the conserved J-encoded phenylalanine. In an earlier analysis of around 540 of the donors, sequences lacking an unambiguous match to a single V gene segment were excluded. An earlier analysis of under 750 of the donors called V segments functional above 56.7% productive rearrangements and segregating when the between-donor standard deviation exceeded 5%. A statistical classification framework was developed to diagnose cytomegalovirus status using the catalog of TCR beta chain sequences. In a later analysis, V and J genes were assigned by comparing TCR nucleotide sequences against IMGT/GENE-DB human TR gene sequences. A later analysis assigned CDR3 sequences and most-parsimonious VDJ recombination scenarios with the TCRdist pipeline. In a later analysis, each TCR beta chain was defined by its CDR3 amino acid sequence together with its V-gene family, and reads lacking a unique V-gene family were excluded. To address suspected cross-contamination and a sequencing artifact, a later analysis removed a few hundred highly shared, low-generation-probability nucleotide sequences. A later analysis calculated a clonal expansion index for each public chain from normalized within-repertoire ranks of inferred template counts. In a later analysis, generation probabilities were computed with a VDJ recombination model fitted to out-of-frame rearrangements, and the resulting probabilities were checked against IGoR. In a later analysis, hypergeometric tests were used to score TCR-TCR, TCR-HLA and TCR-CMV co-occurrence, with a repertoire-size bias correction applied to TCR pairs. False discovery rates were estimated in a later analysis by permuting HLA or CMV assignments 20 times. A later analysis grouped co-occurring TCRs with DBSCAN, adding TCRdist sequence similarity when clustering within HLA-allele-positive subsets. Co-occurrence clustering excluded repertoires with fewer than 30,000 or more than 120,000 public chains, plus five with anomalous nucleotide sharing. TCRdb limited this immuneACCESS table to in-frame rearrangements with V and J called. A share of clones is missing; checked studies link under half to unresolved V genes, and the rest is unexplained. V, J and clone size were drawn from that table, and D and trimming were deduced from the DNA. The sample yields 150,000 to 200,000 clones; approximately 86% were counted once. Jointly, the top ten make up 1.5% to 2% of the sample.

The data stem from a study of cytomegalovirus exposure and HLA in healthy donors (dated by TCRdb to 2016 to 2017). Background for the entire study: According to an earlier analysis of a few hundred of the donors, roughly 180 million T cells yielded roughly 110 million unique TCR beta sequences and more than 250 Gb of sequence data. An earlier analysis of a few hundred of the donors applied high-throughput TCR beta sequencing to assess whether each TCR beta V gene segment acted as functional or pseudogenic. To study patterns of TCR occurrence, a later analysis re-analyzed previously published TCR beta repertoires from around 700 donors and added high-resolution HLA genotyping. HLA typing included class I and class II loci at four-digit resolution. Of the roughly 400 genotyped donors, approximately 82% fell in the genetic ancestry cluster associated with self-reported Caucasian donors. The number of typed donors differed by locus: roughly 629-640 for A, B, C, DRB1 and DQB1; 500 to 550 for DQA1; roughly 600 for DPA1; and roughly 470 for DPB1. Donor age, sex, ethnicity and CMV serostatus were compiled together with the repertoire data. An early release that covered several hundred HLA-typed donors contained around 300 gigabases of sequencing data and tens of millions of unique TCR sequences. The study aimed to test whether cataloging public T cell receptors could reveal signatures of past pathogen exposure. In the later analysis, no new phenotypic data were used to find candidate immune exposures; instead, reliance was placed on TCR beta sequences and their occurrence across donors. Among under 450 genotyped donors of the cohort, an average of around 240,000 unique TCR beta nucleotide sequences were sequenced per donor, roughly a sixth of them non-productive. The study used immunosequencing to profile the T cell repertoires of approximately 650 subjects and linked those repertoires to cytomegalovirus serostatus. A later genetic analysis used genome-wide SNP genotypes for about 60% of the 666 donors, treating that subset as a discovery cohort. To predict cytomegalovirus infection status, the study brought together high-throughput TCR immunosequencing, statistical association of individual TCRs with disease status, and machine learning. A separate validation cohort of 100 to 150 different subjects was used in addition to the roughly 700-subject first cohort. Four to six DR-DQ haplotypes were handled as single units for association and clustering, since linkage in the cohort was strong. All discovery cohort repertoires had been generated on a single sequencing platform. Summary of the overall study and its limitations: In a later analysis, most CMV-associated TCR beta chains were found to appear HLA-restricted, with HLA associations seemingly driven largely by CMV exposure. Correlated functional status among segregating V segments might reflect linkage disequilibrium, but an unknown experimental factor could not be ruled out. Only TCR beta chains were sequenced in this cohort, and the absence of alpha or paired-chain data limited detectable features. The earlier analysis of some 540 of the donors excluded approximately 17 rarely observed V segments, including chromosome 9 orphons, because counts were too low. Some IMGT-functional V segments, including TRBV6-2 and TRBV6-3, could not be told apart with the 87-base-pair reads, so those segments were excluded. A later analysis associated 15,000 to 20,000 TCR beta sequences with specific HLA alleles at a false discovery rate of 0.05. In both the original and validation cohorts, the classifier was reported to diagnose cytomegalovirus status with high specificity and sensitivity. The study listed over 150 TCR beta chains as associated with cytomegalovirus. Because HLA typing was missing for some donors at each locus, association tests included only the typed subset. In a later genetic analysis, a missense DCLRE1C variant was associated with V-gene and J-gene trimming of TCR beta chains, and the association was replicated in an independent cohort. Sequencing depth was assumed to be roughly uniform across donors in the presence/absence analyses, though that assumption may not hold. According to the authors, the approach could potentially be generalized to other disease states and immunological phenotypes. Assigning TCR associations to individual alleles was difficult when HLA alleles, especially DR and DQ, strongly co-occurred. For the cohort, immune exposure information was limited to CMV serostatus. Broadly in line with IMGT annotations, most TCR beta V segments showed up in productive rearrangements about 90% or about 30% of the time in an earlier analysis of 450 to 600 of the donors. In vitro tests confirmed that a few of the cytomegalovirus-associated TCR beta chains recognize cytomegalovirus antigens. A later analysis reported that several top co-occurrence clusters appeared linked to parvovirus B19, influenza, CMV and Epstein-Barr virus. In a later analysis, TCR association rates were found to vary across HLA loci, with the most associated TCRs seen for DRB1 alleles and the fewest for HLA-C alleles. A cluster of highly shared sequence variants was judged likely to be a technical artifact of the sequencing pipeline. A further reported finding was that TCR beta sequences accurately predicted the HLA-A and HLA-B alleles for most subjects in the first cohort. A later genetic analysis reported fewer N-insertions in productive TCRs among donors in an Asian-associated ancestry cluster than the 666-donor mean. Most TCR sequences were seen in very few donors, while some public TCRs were found in many individuals. Compared with equally common non-associated chains, HLA-associated TCR beta chains in a later analysis were more clonally expanded and had lower generation probabilities.

Unmatched junction bases come to 5, with V trimmed by 5 bases and J by 3 bases. Counted from cysteine to phenylalanine, this CDR3 has 15 amino acids. CDR3 DNA is the only sequence kept; it has 45 bases, read in frame from the first base. The germline V gene yields SGHTA for CDR1 and FQGTGA for CDR2. The cohort consisted of 600 to 750 healthy bone marrow donors. Cohort members were all nominally healthy when sampled, although unrecorded immune exposures were likely present. The donor tested CMV seronegative and was one of the 352 seronegative cohort members. Each donor provided a peripheral blood sample, and peripheral blood mononuclear cells were used for TCR beta sequencing. Genomic DNA extraction from the blood cell samples was performed with the Qiagen DNeasy Blood Extraction Kit.

The source of this sequence is a woman younger than 35 in good health and CMV-seronegative. The receptor chain draws on TRBV7-3 and TRBJ2-2, with 8 central nucleotides matching TRBD1. The sequenced material came from PBMCs. CDR3 protein: CASSQTGGYTGELFF. The DNA is as follows: TGTGCCAGCAGCCAAACAGGGGGTTACACCGGGGAGCTGTTTTTT.